The 2 T cell receptor beta chains reported below all come from one sample, sequenced in a study of blood T cells in healthy people across ages. A second PCR, run for roughly 7 to 11 cycles, used a sample-barcoded 5' primer plus a J-beta primer mix. TCRdb re-analysed the 5' RACE reads in MiXCR, keeping a single row per CDR3 protein. This sample has hundreds of thousands of distinct CDR3 sequences; roughly three fifths occur once, and the top ten carry 20% to 30%. The sample taken for sequencing was blood. The receptors come from a man aged 35 to 55 in good health.

The chain carries TRBV12-3 or TRBV12-4 and TRBJ2-5; TRBD1 matches 9 bases. Trimming removed 4 bases from V and 7 bases from J; junction bases left unmatched: 7. CDR3 size: 14 residues. This chain's CDR3 is CASSSTGGEGTQYF. CDR3 nucleotide sequence: TGTGCCAGCAGTTCAACAGGGGGCGAGGGGACCCAGTACTTC.

The gene calls are TRBV25-1 and TRBJ1-4; D might be TRBD1 (6 bases). Germline V gene lookup returns CDR1 MGHDK and CDR2 SYGVNS. Deletions cut 0 bases from V and 4 bases from J, with 9 bases between. CDR3 size: 15 residues. The CDR3 DNA follows: TGTGCCAGCAGTGAATACGAGGGGGTTAATGAAAAACTGTTTTTT. Its protein is CASSEYEGVNEKLFF.